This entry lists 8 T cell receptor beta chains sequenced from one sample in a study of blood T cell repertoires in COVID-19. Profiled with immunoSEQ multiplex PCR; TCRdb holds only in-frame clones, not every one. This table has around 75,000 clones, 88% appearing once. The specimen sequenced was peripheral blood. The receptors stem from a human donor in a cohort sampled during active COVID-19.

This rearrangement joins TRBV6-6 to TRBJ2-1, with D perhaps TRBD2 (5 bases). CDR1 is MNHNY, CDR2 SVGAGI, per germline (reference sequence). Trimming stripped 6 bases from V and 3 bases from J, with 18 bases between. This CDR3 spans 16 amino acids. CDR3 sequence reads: CASRGLSGENYNEQFF. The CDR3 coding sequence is TGTGCCAGCAGGGGGTTGAGCGGAGAAAACTACAATGAGCAGTTCTTC.

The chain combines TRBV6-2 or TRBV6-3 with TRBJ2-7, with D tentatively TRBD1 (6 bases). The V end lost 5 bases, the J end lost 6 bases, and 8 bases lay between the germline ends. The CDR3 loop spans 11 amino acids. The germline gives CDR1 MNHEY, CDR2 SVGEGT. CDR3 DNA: TGTGCCAGCAGTGTAGGGGGCGAGCAGTACGTC. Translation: CASSVGGEQYV.

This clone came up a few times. DNA of the CDR3: TGTGCCAGCAGCCAAAGACAGGGATTCGGCACCGGGGAGCTGTTTTTT. Translation gives CASSQRQGFGTGELFF. The J gene is TRBJ2-2, the V gene TRBV7-2, with 7 bases that match TRBD1. Germline loops: CDR1 SGHTA, CDR2 FQGNSA. This CDR3 contains 16 residues. After removal of 5 bases from V and 4 bases from J, the junction contained 10 bases not matched to a gene.

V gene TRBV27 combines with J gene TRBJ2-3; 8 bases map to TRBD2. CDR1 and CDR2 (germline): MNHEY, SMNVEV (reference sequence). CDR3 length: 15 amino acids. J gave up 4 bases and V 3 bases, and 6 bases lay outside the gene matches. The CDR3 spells CASSFSGVGADTQYF. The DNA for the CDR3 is TGTGCCAGCAGTTTTAGCGGGGTAGGCGCAGATACGCAGTATTTT.

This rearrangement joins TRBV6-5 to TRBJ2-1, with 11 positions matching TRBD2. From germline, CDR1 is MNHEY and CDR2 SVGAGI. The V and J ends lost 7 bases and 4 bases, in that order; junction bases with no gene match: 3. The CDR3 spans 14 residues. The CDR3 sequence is CASNPSGGYNEQFF. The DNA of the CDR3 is TGTGCCAGCAACCCTAGCGGGGGGTACAATGAGCAGTTCTTC.

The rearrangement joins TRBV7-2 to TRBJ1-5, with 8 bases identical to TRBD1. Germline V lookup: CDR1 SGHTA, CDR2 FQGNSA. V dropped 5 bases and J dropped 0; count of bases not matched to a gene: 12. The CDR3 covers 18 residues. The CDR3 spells CASSPSFGTGDSNQPQHF. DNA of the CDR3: TGTGCCAGCAGCCCATCTTTTGGGACAGGTGATAGCAATCAGCCCCAGCATTTT.

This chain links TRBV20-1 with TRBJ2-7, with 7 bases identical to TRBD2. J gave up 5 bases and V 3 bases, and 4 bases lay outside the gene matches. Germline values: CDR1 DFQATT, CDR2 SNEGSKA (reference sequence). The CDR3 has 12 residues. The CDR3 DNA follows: TGCAGTGCTAGTCTCGCGGGAGACGAGCAGTACGTC. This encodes CSASLAGDEQYV.

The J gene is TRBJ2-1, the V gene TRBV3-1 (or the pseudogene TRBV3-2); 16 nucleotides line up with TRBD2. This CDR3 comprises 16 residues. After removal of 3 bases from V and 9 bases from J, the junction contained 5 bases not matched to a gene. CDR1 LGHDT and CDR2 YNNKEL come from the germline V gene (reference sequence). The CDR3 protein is CASSQGTSGRAGEQFF. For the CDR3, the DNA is TGTGCCAGCAGCCAGGGGACTAGCGGGAGGGCGGGTGAGCAGTTCTTC.